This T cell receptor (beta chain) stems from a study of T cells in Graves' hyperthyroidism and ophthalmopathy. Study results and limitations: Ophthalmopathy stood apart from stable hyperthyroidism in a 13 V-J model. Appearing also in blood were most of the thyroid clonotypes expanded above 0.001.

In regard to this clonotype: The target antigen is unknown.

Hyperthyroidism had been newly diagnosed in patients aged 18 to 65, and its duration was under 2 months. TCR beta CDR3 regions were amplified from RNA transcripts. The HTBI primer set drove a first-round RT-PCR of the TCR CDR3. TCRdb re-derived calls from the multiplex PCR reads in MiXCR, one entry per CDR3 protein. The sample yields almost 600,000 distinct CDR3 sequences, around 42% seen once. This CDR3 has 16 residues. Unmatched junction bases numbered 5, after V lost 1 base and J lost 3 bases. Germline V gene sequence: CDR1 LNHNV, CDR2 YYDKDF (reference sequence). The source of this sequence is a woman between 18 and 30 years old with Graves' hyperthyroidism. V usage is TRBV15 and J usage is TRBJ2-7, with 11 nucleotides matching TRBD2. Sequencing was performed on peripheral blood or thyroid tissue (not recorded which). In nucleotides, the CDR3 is TGTGCCACCAGCAGAGGAATAGCGGGAGGGAGCTACGAGCAGTACTTC. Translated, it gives CATSRGIAGGSYEQYF.